This entry lists 20 T cell receptor beta chains sequenced from one sample in a study of relationships among human T cell subsets. The T cell receptor alpha and beta CDR3 regions were amplified from mRNA by semiquantitative ARM-PCR. Tagged nested gene-specific primers were used first, then communal superprimers amplified exponentially. TCRdb analysed the multiplex PCR reads with MiXCR anew, one entry per CDR3 protein. The table lists 2,000 to 3,000 distinct CDR3 sequences, approximately 40% of them singletons. Material: activated T cells sorted from blood. The subset was: CD45RA-RO-CD69+ activated T cells. These receptors all come from a man aged 40-50 years in good health.

The chain combines TRBV2 with TRBJ2-1, with TRBD1 identical over 7 bases. This CDR3 spans 15 amino acids. Per the germline V gene, CDR1 is SNHLY and CDR2 is FYNNEI. V trimming: 6 bases; J trimming: 0 bases; junction bases outside the gene matches: 5. In DNA, the CDR3 is TGTGCCAGCAGCCTTGGACAGGACTCCTACAATGAGCAGTTCTTC. This encodes CASSLGQDSYNEQFF.

This clonotype has a handful of counts. V is TRBV11-3 and J is TRBJ2-1; no reliable D call. The CDR3 is made up of 13 amino acids. The V gene's germline CDR1 is SGHNT and CDR2 YENEEA. Trimming pared 2 bases from V and 7 bases from J, leaving 9 bases between. CDR3 sequence: CASSLNVGNEQFF. In DNA, the CDR3 is TGTGCCAGCAGCTTAAACGTGGGGAATGAGCAGTTCTTC. Using reference TRBV11-3 and TRBJ2-1 for the parts outside the CDR3, the full variable domain is EAGVVQSPRYKIIEKKQPVAFWCNPISGHNTLYWYLQNLGQGPELLIRYENEEAVDDSQLPKDRFSAERLKGVDSTLKIQPAELGDSAVYLCASSLNVGNEQFFGPGTRLTVL.

In its sample, this clonotype ranks as medium-sized. V usage is TRBV5-1 and J usage is TRBJ2-5; 9 nucleotides match TRBD1. The CDR3 loop spans 14 amino acids. Germline V gene lookup returns CDR1 SGHRS and CDR2 YFSETQ. The ends lost 7 bases at V and 5 bases at J; junction bases unmatched: 9. Written as DNA, the CDR3 is TGCGCCAGCTCAGCCGGGACAGGGCTGGAGACCCAGTACTTC. Encoded protein: CASSAGTGLETQYF.

This sequence joins TRBV20-1 and TRBJ2-7; 10 nucleotides match TRBD1. The CDR3 has 14 residues. After removal of 4 bases from V and 5 bases from J, the junction contained 8 bases not matched to a gene. The germline gives CDR1 DFQATT, CDR2 SNEGSKA (reference sequence). The CDR3 DNA follows: TGCAGTGCTATCTCCGGGACAGGGGAGAACGAGCAGTACTTC. Protein product: CSAISGTGENEQYF.

The genes are TRBV27 and TRBJ2-5; D gene ambiguous. The CDR3 has 14 amino acids. V dropped 0 bases and J dropped 5 bases, with 10 bases sitting between them. The germline gives CDR1 MNHEY, CDR2 SMNVEV (reference sequence). CDR3 DNA: TGTGCCAGCAGTTTATCAAGGTTTAGGGAGACCCAGTACTTC. Translating gives CASSLSRFRETQYF.

This clonotype was observed once. The chain combines TRBV7-9 with TRBJ2-5; tentative D call: TRBD1 (5 bases). V dropped 0 bases and J dropped 2 bases, with 10 bases sitting between them. The CDR3 is 15 residues long. Germline CDR1 reads SEHNR; CDR2 reads FQNEAQ (reference sequence). CDR3 bases: TGTGCCAGCAGCTTAGCACTGACAGTACAAGAGACCCAGTACTTC. Its protein is CASSLALTVQETQYF. Based on the CDR3 plus reference TRBV7-9 and TRBJ2-5, the full variable domain is DTGVSQNPRHKITKRGQNVTFRCDPISEHNRLYWYRQTLGQGPEFLTYFQNEAQLEKSRLLSDRFSAERPKGSFSTLEIQRTEQGDSAMYLCASSLALTVQETQYFGPGTRLLVL.

The V and J genes are TRBV6-6 and TRBJ1-2; TRBD1 might be the D (6 bases). V gave up 3 bases and J gave up 8 bases, with 22 bases separating them. Germline CDR1 is MNHNY and CDR2 is SVGAGI (reference sequence). This CDR3 has 16 residues. The CDR3 region has the DNA TGTGCCAGCAGTTATACGGGTGAATGGGGGGCGGACGGCTACACCTTC. This encodes CASSYTGEWGADGYTF.

Here the CDR3 DNA reads TGTGCCTGGAGTGTACAGGCCCCCTATGGCTACACCTTC. Translation: CAWSVQAPYGYTF. The J gene is TRBJ1-2, the V gene TRBV30; D is possibly TRBD1 (5 bases). Germline lookup yields CDR1 GTSNPN and CDR2 SVGIG (reference sequence). This CDR3 is built from 13 residues. Trimming cost V 0 bases and J 4 bases, with 9 bases left between them.

V is TRBV7-9 and J is TRBJ2-2; no firm D call. The CDR3 totals 15 residues. The germline V and J ends were trimmed by 1 base and 3 bases, with 9 bases remaining between them. The germline V gene encodes CDR1 SEHNR and CDR2 FQNEAQ (reference sequence). In DNA form, the CDR3 reads TGTGCCAGCAGCTTAGTGTTAATGGACACCGGGGAGCTGTTTTTT. Amino acids: CASSLVLMDTGELFF.

This clonotype has a single count. The rearrangement links TRBV4-1 to TRBJ2-7, with 8 positions matching TRBD1. Germline V gives CDR1 MGHRA, CDR2 YSYEKL. The CDR3 spans 15 residues. Trimming at V came to 1 base and at J to 0 bases, leaving 2 bases not matched to a gene. Written as DNA, the CDR3 is TGCGCCAGCAGCCAAGCGGGACAGGTCTCCTACGAGCAGTACTTC. It encodes CASSQAGQVSYEQYF.

Within the sample, this clonotype is large. The J gene is TRBJ2-7, the V gene TRBV5-6, with a weak D call TRBD1 (6 bases). Per germline, CDR1 SGHDT and CDR2 YYEEEE. The CDR3 covers 12 residues. V gave up 0 bases and J gave up 6 bases, with 7 bases separating them. The CDR3 nucleotides are TGTGCCAGCAGCTTGGTCAGGGGCGAGCAGTACTTC. It translates to CASSLVRGEQYF.

For this clonotype: Its ends do not fully match the called genes, so a read error is possible. As DNA, the CDR3 is TGCGCCAGCAGCCTCGCGGACAGGGATTACACTGAAGCTTTCTTT. It yields the protein CASSLADRDYTEAFF. The genes are TRBV11-1 and TRBJ1-1; 8 nucleotides match TRBD1. The CDR3 is 15 amino acids. The germline CDR1 and CDR2 sequences are SGHAT and FQDESV (reference sequence). Full variable domain (rest looked up from reference TRBV11-1 and TRBJ1-1): EAEVAQSPRYKITEKSQAVAFWCDPISGHATLYWYRQILGQGPELLVQFQDESVVDDSQLPKDRFSAERLKGVDSTLKIQPAELGDSAMYLCASSLADRDYTEAFFGQGTRLTVV.

The chain recombines TRBV6-6 with TRBJ1-1, with D unresolved. The CDR3 length is 13 residues. CDR1 is MNHNY, CDR2 SVGAGI, per germline (reference sequence). V gave up 4 bases and J gave up 1 base, with 7 bases separating them. The CDR3 spells CASSSGTNTEAFF. In nucleotides, the CDR3 is TGTGCCAGCAGTTCAGGTACGAACACTGAAGCTTTCTTT.

This clonotype was counted only a few times. The chain combines TRBV11-3 with TRBJ2-3; D is uncertain. Looked up from germline, CDR1 is SGHNT and CDR2 is YENEEA. The V end lost 2 bases, the J end lost 3 bases, and 6 bases lay between the germline ends. The CDR3 length is 13 residues. The CDR3 loop is CASSLTATDTQYF. The CDR3 DNA reads as TGTGCCAGCAGCTTAACAGCGACAGATACGCAGTATTTT.

This clonotype has a handful of counts. The rearrangement uses TRBV4-2 and TRBJ2-7; TRBD2 is a possible D gene (5 bases). V lost 0 bases, J lost 3 bases, and 12 bases lay in between. Germline values: CDR1 LGHNA, CDR2 YNFKEQ. This CDR3 spans 15 amino acids. The CDR3 DNA is TGTGCCAGCAGCCAAGAAGGCCGGGAACGCTACGAGCAGTACTTC. Translating it yields CASSQEGRERYEQYF.

This chain uses TRBV28 with TRBJ2-7; D is possibly TRBD2 (6 bases). This CDR3 has 14 residues. V was clipped by 7 bases and J by 1 base, with 14 bases between them. Germline loops: CDR1 MDHEN, CDR2 SYDVKM. This CDR3 is CASTSTSPSYEQYF. The CDR3 bases are TGTGCCAGCACCTCGACTAGTCCTTCCTACGAGCAGTACTTC.

This chain joins TRBV29-1 and TRBJ1-1; D is unclear. This CDR3 is 10 amino acids long. Trimming removed 5 bases at V and 8 bases at J, with 9 bases between. CDR1 is SQVTM, CDR2 ANQGSEA, per germline. The CDR3 loop reads CSVSGLEAFF. In nucleotides, the CDR3 is TGCAGCGTTTCAGGCCTCGAAGCTTTCTTT. Full variable domain (remainder filled in from reference TRBV29-1 and TRBJ1-1): SAVISQKPSRDICQRGTSLTIQCQVDSQVTMMFWYRQQPGQSLTLIATANQGSEATYESGFVIDKFPISRPNLTFSTLTVSNMSPEDSSIYLCSVSGLEAFFGQGTRLTVV.

This clonotype was recorded a few times. J is TRBJ1-6 and V is TRBV5-1; 7 positions match TRBD1. Germline V gives CDR1 SGHRS, CDR2 YFSETQ. The CDR3 extends over 14 amino acids. The V and J ends lost 0 bases and 8 bases, in that order; junction bases with no gene match: 2. The CDR3 nucleotides are TGCGCCAGCAGCTTGGGACAGGGAGATTCACCCCTCCACTTT. This sequence encodes CASSLGQGDSPLHF.

The chain carries TRBV28 and TRBJ1-1; no definite D call. In germline, CDR1 is MDHEN, CDR2 SYDVKM. V lost 2 bases to trimming and J lost 10 bases, with 11 bases between them. The CDR3 contains 12 residues. In nucleotides, the CDR3 is TGTGCCAGCAGTTTAGGTCGGCAGCGAGCTTTCTTT. Its translation is CASSLGRQRAFF.

This clonotype was counted only a few times. V gene TRBV6-5 combines with J gene TRBJ2-7; D may be TRBD2 (6 bases). The germline V and J ends were trimmed by 5 bases and 1 base, with 15 bases remaining between them. From germline, CDR1 is MNHEY and CDR2 SVGAGI. This CDR3 spans 15 amino acids. CDR3 sequence reads: CASSQRLVASYEQYF. Written as DNA, the CDR3 is TGTGCCAGCAGTCAGAGACTAGTCGCATCCTACGAGCAGTACTTC.